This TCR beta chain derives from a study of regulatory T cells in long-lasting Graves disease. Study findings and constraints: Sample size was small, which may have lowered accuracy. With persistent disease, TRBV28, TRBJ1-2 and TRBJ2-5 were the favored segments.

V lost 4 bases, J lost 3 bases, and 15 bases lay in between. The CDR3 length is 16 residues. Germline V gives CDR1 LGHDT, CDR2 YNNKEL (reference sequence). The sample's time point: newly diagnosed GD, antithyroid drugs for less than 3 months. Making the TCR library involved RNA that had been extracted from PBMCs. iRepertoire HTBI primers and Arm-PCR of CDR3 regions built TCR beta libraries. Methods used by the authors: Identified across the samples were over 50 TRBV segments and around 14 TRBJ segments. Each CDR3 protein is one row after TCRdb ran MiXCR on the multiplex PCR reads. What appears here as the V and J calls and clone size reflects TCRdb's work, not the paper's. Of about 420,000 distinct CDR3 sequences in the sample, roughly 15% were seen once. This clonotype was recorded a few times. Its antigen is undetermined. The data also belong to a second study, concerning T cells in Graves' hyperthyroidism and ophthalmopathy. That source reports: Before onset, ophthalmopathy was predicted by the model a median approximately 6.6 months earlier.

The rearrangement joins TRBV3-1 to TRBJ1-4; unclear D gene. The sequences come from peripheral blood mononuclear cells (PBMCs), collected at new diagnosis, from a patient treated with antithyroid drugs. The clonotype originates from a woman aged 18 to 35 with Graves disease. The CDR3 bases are TGTGCCAGCAGCCCCCCGACAATAGCGCCTAATGAAAAACTGTTTTTT. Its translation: CASSPPTIAPNEKLFF. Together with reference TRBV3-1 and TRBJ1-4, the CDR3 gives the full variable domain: DTAVSQTPKYLVTQMGNDKSIKCEQNLGHDTMYWYKQDSKKFLKIMFSYNNKELIINETVPNRFSPKSPDKAHLNLHINSLELGDSAVYFCASSPPTIAPNEKLFFGSGTQLSVL.